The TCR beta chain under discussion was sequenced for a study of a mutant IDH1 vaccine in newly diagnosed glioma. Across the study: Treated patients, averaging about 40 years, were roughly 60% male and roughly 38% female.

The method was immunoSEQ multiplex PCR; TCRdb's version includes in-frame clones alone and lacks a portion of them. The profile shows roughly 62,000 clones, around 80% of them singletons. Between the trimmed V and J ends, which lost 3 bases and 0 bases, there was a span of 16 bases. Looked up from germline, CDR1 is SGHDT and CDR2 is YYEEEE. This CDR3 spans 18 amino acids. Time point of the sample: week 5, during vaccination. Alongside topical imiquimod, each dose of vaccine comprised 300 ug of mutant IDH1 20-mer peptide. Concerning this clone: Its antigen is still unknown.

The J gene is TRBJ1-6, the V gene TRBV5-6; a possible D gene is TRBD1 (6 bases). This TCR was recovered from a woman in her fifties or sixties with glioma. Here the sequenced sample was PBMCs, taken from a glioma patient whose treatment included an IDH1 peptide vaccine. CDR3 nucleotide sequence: TGTGCCAGCAGCTGGCTCTCCGGACAGAGCTCCTATAATTCACCCCTCCACTTT. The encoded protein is CASSWLSGQSSYNSPLHF.